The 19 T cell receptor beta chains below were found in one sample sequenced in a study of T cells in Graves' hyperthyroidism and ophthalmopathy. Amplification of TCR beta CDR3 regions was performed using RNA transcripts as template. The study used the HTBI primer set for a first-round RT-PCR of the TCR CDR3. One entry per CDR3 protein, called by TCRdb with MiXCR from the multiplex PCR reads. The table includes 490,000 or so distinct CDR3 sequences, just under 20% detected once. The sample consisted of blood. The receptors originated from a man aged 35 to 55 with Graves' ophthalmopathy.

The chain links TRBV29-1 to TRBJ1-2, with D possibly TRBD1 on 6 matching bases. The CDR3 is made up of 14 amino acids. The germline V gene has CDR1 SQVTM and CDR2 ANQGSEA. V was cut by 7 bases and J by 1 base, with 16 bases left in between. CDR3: CSAYSTGFNYGYTF. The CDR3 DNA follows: TGCAGCGCCTATTCGACAGGTTTTAACTATGGCTACACCTTC.

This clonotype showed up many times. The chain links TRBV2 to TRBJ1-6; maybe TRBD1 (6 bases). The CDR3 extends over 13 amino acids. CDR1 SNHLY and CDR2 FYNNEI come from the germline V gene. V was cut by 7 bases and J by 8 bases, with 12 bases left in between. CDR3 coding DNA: TGTGCCAGCATCAGGGGAACAGATTCACCCCTCCACTTT. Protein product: CASIRGTDSPLHF. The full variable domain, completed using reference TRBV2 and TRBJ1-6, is EPEVTQTPSHQVTQMGQEVILRCVPISNHLYFYWYRQILGQKVEFLVSFYNNEISEKSEIFDDQFSVERPDGSNFTLKIRSTKLEDSAMYFCASIRGTDSPLHFGNGTRLTVT.

CDR3 nucleotides: TGTGCCAGCTCACCACTTATAGACACCTCTGGAAACACCATATATTTT. It codes for CASSPLIDTSGNTIYF. The chain links TRBV18 to TRBJ1-3; no clear D gene. The ends were cut back, 1 base at V and 0 bases at J, with 10 bases in the middle. This CDR3 is 16 amino acids long. The germline CDR1 and CDR2 sequences are KGHSH and LQKENI.

The CDR3 here is CASSEWGTGTVGSYEQYF. In nucleotides, the CDR3 is TGTGCCAGCAGTGAATGGGGGACAGGGACGGTGGGGTCCTACGAGCAGTACTTC. V gene TRBV25-1 combines with J gene TRBJ2-7, with 9 bases lining up with TRBD1. Germline loops: CDR1 MGHDK, CDR2 SYGVNS. The CDR3 consists of 18 residues. Unmatched junction bases numbered 11, after V lost 1 base and J lost 1 base.

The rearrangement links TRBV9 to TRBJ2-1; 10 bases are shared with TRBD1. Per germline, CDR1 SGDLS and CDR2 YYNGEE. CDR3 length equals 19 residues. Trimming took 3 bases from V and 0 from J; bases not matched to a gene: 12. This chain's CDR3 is CASSAGDRGPPSSYNEQFF. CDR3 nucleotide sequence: TGTGCCAGCAGCGCTGGGGACAGGGGTCCCCCGAGCTCCTACAATGAGCAGTTCTTC.

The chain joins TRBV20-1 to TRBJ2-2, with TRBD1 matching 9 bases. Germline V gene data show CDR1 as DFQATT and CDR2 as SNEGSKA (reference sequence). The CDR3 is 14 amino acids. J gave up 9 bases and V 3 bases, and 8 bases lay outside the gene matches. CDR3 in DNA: TGCAGTGCTAGGCGTCCCGGGACAGGGCGGGAGCTGTTTTTT. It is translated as CSARRPGTGRELFF.

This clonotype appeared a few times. CDR3: CASSQGAGSRRETQYF. As DNA, the CDR3 is TGTGCCAGCAGCCAAGGAGCGGGGTCTAGGCGGGAGACCCAGTACTTC. This chain links TRBV14 with TRBJ2-5, with 7 bases fitting TRBD2. The CDR3 spans 16 residues. CDR1 and CDR2 from the germline V gene are SGHDN and FVKESK. The V segment lost 1 base and the J segment 5 bases; nucleotides outside the gene matches: 10.

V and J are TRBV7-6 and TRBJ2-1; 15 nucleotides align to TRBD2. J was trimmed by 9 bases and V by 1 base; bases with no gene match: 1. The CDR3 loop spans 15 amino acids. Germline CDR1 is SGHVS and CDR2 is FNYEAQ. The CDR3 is CASSLGTSGRGEQFF. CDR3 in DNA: TGTGCCAGCAGCTTAGGGACTAGCGGGAGGGGTGAGCAGTTCTTC. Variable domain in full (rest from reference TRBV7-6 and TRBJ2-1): GAGVSQSPRYKVTKRGQDVALRCDPISGHVSLYWYRQALGQGPEFLTYFNYEAQQDKSGLPNDRFSAERPEGSISTLTIQRTEQRDSAMYRCASSLGTSGRGEQFFGPGTRLTVL.

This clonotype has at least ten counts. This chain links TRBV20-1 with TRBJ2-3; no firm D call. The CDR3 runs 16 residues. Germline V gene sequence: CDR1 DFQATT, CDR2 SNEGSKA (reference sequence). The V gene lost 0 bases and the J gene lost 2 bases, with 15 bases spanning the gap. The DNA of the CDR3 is TGCAGTGCTAGAGATAGTGGTAGAGTTTCCACAGATACGCAGTATTTT. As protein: CSARDSGRVSTDTQYF.

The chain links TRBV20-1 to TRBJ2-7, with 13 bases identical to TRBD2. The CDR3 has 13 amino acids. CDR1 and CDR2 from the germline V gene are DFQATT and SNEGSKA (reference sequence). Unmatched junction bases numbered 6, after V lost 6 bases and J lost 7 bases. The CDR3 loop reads CSARTSGSKEQYF. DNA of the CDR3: TGCAGTGCAAGGACTAGCGGGAGTAAGGAGCAGTACTTC.

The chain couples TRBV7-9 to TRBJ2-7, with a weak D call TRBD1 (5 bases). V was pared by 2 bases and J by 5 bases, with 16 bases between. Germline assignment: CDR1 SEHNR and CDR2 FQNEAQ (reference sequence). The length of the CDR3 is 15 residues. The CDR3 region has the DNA TGTGCCAGCAGCTTAATCCAGGGTCTTCCCGACGAGCAGTACTTC. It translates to CASSLIQGLPDEQYF.

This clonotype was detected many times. The CDR3 DNA reads as TGTGCCAGCTTCCCGGGTCGAAGCAGGCCAGATACGCAGTATTTT. This translates into CASFPGRSRPDTQYF. V gene TRBV28 combines with J gene TRBJ2-3, with unresolved D. Deletions cut 8 bases from V and 4 bases from J, with 19 bases between. The CDR3 runs to 15 residues. CDR1 is MDHEN and CDR2 is SYDVKM in the germline V gene.

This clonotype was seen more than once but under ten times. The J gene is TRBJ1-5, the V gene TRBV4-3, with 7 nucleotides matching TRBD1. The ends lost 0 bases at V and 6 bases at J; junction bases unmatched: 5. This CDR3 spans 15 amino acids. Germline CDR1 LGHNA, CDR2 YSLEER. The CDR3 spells CASSQDQGEGQPQHF. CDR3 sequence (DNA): TGCGCCAGCAGCCAAGACCAGGGGGAAGGTCAGCCCCAGCATTTT.

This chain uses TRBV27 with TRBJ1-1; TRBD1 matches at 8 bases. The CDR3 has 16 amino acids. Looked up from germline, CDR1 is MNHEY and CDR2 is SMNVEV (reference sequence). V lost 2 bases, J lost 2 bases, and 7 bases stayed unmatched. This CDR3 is CASSLPQDRVNTEAFF. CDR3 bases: TGTGCCAGCAGTTTACCCCAGGACAGGGTAAACACTGAAGCTTTCTTT.

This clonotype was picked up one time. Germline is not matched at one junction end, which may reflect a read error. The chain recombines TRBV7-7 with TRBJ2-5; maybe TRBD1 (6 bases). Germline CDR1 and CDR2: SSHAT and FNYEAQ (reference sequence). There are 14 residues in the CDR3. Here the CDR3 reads CASSFGTGKETQYF. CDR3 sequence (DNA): TGTGCTAGCAGCTTCGGCACAGGGAAAGAGACCCAGTACTTC.

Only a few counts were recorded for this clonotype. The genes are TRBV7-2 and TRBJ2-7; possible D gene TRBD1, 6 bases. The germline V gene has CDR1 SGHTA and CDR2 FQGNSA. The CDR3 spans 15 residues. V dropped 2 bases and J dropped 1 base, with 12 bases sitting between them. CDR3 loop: CASSLYAGQSYEQYF. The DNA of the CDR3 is TGTGCCAGCAGCTTATACGCTGGACAGTCCTACGAGCAGTACTTC.

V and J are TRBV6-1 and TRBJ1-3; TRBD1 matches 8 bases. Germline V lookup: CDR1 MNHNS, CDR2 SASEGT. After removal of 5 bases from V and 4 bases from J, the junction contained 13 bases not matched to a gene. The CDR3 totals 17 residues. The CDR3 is CASSKLPGQVGGNTIYF. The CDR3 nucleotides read TGTGCCAGCAGTAAACTTCCGGGACAGGTTGGAGGAAACACCATATATTTT.

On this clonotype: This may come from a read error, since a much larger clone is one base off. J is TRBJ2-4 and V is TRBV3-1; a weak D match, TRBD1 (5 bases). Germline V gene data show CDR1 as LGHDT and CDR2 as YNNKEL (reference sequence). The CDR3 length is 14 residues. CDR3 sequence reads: CTSSQQRQKNIQYF. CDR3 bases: TGTACCAGCAGCCAACAACGACAGAAAAACATTCAGTACTTC.

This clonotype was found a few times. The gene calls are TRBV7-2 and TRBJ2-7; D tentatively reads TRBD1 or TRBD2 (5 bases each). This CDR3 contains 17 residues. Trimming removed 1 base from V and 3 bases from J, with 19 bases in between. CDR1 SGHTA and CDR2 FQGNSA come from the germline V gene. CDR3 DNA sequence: TGTGCCAGCAGCTTAGTTGGCTCTCGAGGGACGGGCTACGAGCAGTACTTC. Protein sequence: CASSLVGSRGTGYEQYF. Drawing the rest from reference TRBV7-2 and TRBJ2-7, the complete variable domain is GAGVSQSPSNKVTEKGKDVELRCDPISGHTALYWYRQSLGQGLEFLIYFQGNSAPDKSGLPSDRFSAERTGGSVSTLTIQRTQQEDSAVYLCASSLVGSRGTGYEQYFGPGTRLTVT.